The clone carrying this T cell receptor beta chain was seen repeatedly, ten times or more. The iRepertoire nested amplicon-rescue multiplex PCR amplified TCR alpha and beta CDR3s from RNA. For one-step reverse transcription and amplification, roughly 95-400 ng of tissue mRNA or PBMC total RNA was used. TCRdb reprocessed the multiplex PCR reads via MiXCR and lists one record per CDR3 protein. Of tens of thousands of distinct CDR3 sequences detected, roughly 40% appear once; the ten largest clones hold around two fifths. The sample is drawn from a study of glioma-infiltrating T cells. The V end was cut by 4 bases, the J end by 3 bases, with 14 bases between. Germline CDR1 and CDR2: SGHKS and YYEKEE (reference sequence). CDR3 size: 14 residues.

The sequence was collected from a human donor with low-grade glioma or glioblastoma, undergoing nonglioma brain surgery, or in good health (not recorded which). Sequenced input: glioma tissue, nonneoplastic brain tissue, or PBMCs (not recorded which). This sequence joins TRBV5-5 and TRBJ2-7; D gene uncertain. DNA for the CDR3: TGTGCCAGCAGCAATGGGCCATTGGACTACGAGCAGTACTTC. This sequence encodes CASSNGPLDYEQYF.